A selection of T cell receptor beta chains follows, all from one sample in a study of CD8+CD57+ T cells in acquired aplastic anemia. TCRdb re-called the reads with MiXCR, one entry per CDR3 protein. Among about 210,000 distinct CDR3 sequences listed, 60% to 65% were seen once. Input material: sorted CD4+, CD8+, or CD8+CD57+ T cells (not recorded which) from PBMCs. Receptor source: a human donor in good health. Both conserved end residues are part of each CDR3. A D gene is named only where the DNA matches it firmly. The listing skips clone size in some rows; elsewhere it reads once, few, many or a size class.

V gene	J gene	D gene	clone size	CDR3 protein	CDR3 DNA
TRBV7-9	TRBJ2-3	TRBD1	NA	CASSFRQGSADTQYF	TGTGCCAGCAGCTTCAGACAGGGATCAGCAGATACGCAGTATTTT
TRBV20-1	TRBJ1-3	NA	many	CSARDIEVSTIYF	TGCAGTGCTAGAGATATAGAGGTATCCACCATATATTTT
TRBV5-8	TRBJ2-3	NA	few	CASSLDRNTQYF	TGTGCCAGCAGCTTGGATCGGAATACGCAGTATTTT
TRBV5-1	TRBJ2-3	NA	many	CASSLEWPTGDTQYF	TGCGCCAGCAGCTTGGAGTGGCCAACCGGAGATACGCAGTATTTT
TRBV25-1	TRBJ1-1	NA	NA	CASSEGTVTEAFF	TGTGCCAGCAGTGAGGGGACTGTCACTGAAGCTTTCTTT
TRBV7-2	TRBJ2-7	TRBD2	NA	CASSSTSGIGYEQYF	TGTGCCAGCAGCTCGACTAGCGGGATTGGATACGAGCAGTACTTC
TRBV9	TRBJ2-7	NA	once	CASSAGERTSAYEQYF	TGTGCCAGCAGCGCAGGGGAAAGGACTAGTGCCTACGAGCAGTACTTC
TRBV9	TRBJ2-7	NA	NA	CASSPRTVVSEQYF	TGTGCCAGCAGCCCCAGGACAGTAGTTAGCGAGCAGTACTTC
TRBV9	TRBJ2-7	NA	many	CASSGLGHEQYF	TGTGCCAGCAGCGGACTCGGGCACGAGCAGTACTTC
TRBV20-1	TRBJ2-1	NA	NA	CSARERGAFNNEQFF	TGCAGTGCTAGAGAAAGGGGGGCCTTTAATAATGAGCAGTTCTTC
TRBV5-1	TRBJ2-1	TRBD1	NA	CASSLGDRGRTLQFF	TGCGCCAGCAGCTTGGGAGACAGGGGCCGAACTCTCCAGTTCTTC
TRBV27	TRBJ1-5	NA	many	CASSLSMGGPPNQPQHF	TGTGCCAGCAGTTTATCGATGGGGGGACCGCCCAATCAGCCCCAGCATTTT
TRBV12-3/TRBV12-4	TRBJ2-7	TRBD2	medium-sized	CASSLSGRASEQYF	TGTGCCAGCAGTTTAAGCGGGAGGGCTTCCGAGCAGTACTTC
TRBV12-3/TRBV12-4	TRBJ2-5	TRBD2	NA	CASAWGLAGGIERKETQYF	TGTGCCAGCGCTTGGGGACTAGCGGGAGGGATTGAGAGGAAAGAGACCCAGTACTTC
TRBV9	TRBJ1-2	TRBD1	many	CASSVMDRPNYGYTF	TGTGCCAGCAGCGTAATGGACAGGCCCAACTATGGCTACACCTTC
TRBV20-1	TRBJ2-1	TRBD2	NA	CSARGLAGSGNEQFF	TGCAGTGCTAGGGGACTAGCGGGATCAGGAAATGAGCAGTTCTTC
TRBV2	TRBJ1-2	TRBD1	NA	CASSEGGTGTWVYGYTF	TGTGCCAGCAGTGAAGGGGGGACAGGGACTTGGGTCTATGGCTACACCTTC
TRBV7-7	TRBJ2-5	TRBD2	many	CASSLGRGYQETQYF	TGTGCCAGCAGCTTGGGGCGGGGGTACCAAGAGACCCAGTACTTC
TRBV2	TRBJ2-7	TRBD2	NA	CASSPTSSGSVHEQYF	TGTGCCAGCAGCCCGACATCTAGCGGGAGCGTCCACGAGCAGTACTTC
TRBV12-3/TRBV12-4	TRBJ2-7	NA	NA	CASSPLPYEQYF	TGTGCCAGCAGTCCCCTACCCTACGAGCAGTACTTC
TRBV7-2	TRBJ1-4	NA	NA	CASRPGTTNEKLFF	TGTGCCAGCCGACCGGGAACAACTAATGAAAAACTGTTTTTT
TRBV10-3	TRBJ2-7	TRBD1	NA	CAISGWDSYEQYF	TGTGCCATCAGTGGCTGGGACAGCTACGAGCAGTACTTC
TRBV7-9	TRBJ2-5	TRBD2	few	CASSLTSKETQYF	TGTGCCAGCAGCTTGACTAGCAAAGAGACCCAGTACTTC
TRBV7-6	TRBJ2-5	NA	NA	CASSFGGGPGETQYF	TGTGCCAGCAGCTTTGGGGGGGGGCCGGGAGAGACCCAGTACTTC
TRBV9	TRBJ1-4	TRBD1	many	CASSPGTGNEKLFF	TGTGCCAGCAGCCCCGGGACAGGGAACGAAAAACTGTTTTTT
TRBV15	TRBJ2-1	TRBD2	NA	CATSRETSGNSYNEQFF	TGTGCCACCAGCAGAGAGACTAGCGGGAACTCCTACAATGAGCAGTTCTTC
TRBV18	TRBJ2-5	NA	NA	CASSRRETQYF	TGTGCCAGCTCAAGGAGAGAGACCCAGTACTTC
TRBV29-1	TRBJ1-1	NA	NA	CSVEGRGTEAFF	TGCAGCGTTGAGGGACGGGGCACTGAAGCTTTCTTT
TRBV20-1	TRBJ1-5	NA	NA	CSARGRDSQHF	TGCAGTGCTAGAGGCCGGGACTCCCAGCATTTT
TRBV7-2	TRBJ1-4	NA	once	CASSFLQGTTNEKLFF	TGTGCCAGCAGCTTTCTCCAGGGCACAACTAATGAAAAACTGTTTTTT
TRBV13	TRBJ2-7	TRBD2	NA	CASSLGASGSYEQYF	TGTGCCAGCAGCCTGGGGGCTAGCGGGAGCTACGAGCAGTACTTC
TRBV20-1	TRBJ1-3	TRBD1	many	CSARDSAGQGRYLSGNTIYF	TGCAGTGCTAGAGATAGTGCGGGACAGGGGAGATACCTCTCTGGAAACACCATATATTTT
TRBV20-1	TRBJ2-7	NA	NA	CSASSERDNAAYEQYF	TGCAGTGCCAGCAGTGAAAGGGACAATGCCGCCTACGAGCAGTACTTC
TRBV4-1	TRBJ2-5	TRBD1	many	CASSQQGTGVWETQYF	TGCGCCAGCAGCCAACAAGGGACAGGGGTTTGGGAGACCCAGTACTTC
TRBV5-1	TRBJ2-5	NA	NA	CASSSMMAQETQYF	TGCGCCAGCAGCTCCATGATGGCCCAAGAGACCCAGTACTTC
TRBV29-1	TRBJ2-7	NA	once	CSVVSGSSYEQYF	TGCAGCGTTGTCAGCGGAAGCTCCTACGAGCAGTACTTC
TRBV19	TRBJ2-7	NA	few	CASSIDVGGLEQYF	TGTGCCAGTAGTATAGATGTGGGCGGATTGGAGCAGTACTTC
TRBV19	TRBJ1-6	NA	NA	CASSISGTIYNSPLHF	TGTGCCAGTAGTATATCAGGGACGATTTATAATTCACCCCTCCACTTT
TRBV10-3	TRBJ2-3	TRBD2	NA	CAIRPSGGSTDTQYF	TGTGCCATCAGACCTAGCGGGGGGAGCACAGATACGCAGTATTTT
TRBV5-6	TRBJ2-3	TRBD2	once	CASSAGLAGRGDTQYF	TGTGCCAGCAGCGCGGGACTAGCGGGGAGGGGGGATACGCAGTATTTT
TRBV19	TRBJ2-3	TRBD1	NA	CASSTVQGARNTQYF	TGTGCCAGTAGTACCGTACAGGGGGCGCGAAATACGCAGTATTTT
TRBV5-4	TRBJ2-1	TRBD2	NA	CASSYSSGGGLSEQFF	TGTGCCAGCAGCTATAGTAGCGGGGGGGGGTTGAGTGAGCAGTTCTTC
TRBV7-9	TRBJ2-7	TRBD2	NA	CASSPLAGGKYREQYF	TGTGCCAGCAGCCCTCTAGCGGGAGGAAAATATCGGGAGCAGTACTTC
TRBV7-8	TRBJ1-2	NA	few	CASSREGPGSPNYGYTF	TGTGCCAGCAGCCGCGAAGGCCCCGGGAGCCCTAACTATGGCTACACCTTC
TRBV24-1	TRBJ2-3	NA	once	CATNGGDTQYF	TGTGCCACCAACGGGGGAGATACGCAGTATTTT